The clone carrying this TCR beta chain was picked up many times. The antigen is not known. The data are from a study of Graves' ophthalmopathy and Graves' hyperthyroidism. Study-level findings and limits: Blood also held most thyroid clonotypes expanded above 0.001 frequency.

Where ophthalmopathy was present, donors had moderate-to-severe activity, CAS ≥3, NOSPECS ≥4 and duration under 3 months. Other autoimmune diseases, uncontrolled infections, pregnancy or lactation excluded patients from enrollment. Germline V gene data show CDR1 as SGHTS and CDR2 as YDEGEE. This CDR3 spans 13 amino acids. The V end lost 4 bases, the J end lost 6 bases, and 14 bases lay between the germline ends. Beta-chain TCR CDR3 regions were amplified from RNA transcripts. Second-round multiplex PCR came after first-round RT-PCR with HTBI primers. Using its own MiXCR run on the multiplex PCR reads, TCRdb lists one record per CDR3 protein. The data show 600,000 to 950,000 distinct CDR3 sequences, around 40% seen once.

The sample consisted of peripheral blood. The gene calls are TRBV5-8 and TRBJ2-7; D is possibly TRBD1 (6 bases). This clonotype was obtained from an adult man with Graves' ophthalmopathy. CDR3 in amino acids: CASSDTGYSEQYF. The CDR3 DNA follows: TGTGCCAGCAGCGACACAGGGTATTCCGAGCAGTACTTC. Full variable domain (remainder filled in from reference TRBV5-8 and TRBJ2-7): EAGVTQSPTHLIKTRGQQATLRCSPISGHTSVYWYQQALGLGLQFLLWYDEGEERNRGNFPPRFSGRQFPNYSSELNVNALELEDSALYLCASSDTGYSEQYFGPGTRLTVT.